The present T cell receptor (beta chain) was sequenced within a study of T cell responses to AZD1222 COVID-19 vaccine. This clone has a handful of counts. CDR1 is ENHRY and CDR2 is SYGVKD in the germline V gene. V dropped 3 bases and J dropped 5 bases, with 14 bases sitting between them. The CDR3 is 15 amino acids. Using immunoSEQ multiplex PCR, the repertoire was profiled, and TCRdb retains in-frame clones only, with some absent. The data contain some 120,000 clones, 70% to 90% of them singletons. This TCR derives from an adult in good health. The specimen was peripheral blood, collected on day 0 of MenACWY control vaccination. The rearrangement joins TRBV10-3 to TRBJ1-5; no clear D. CDR3 in amino acids: CAISDVGGQDQPQHF. CDR3 bases: TGTGCCATCAGTGACGTGGGAGGGCAGGATCAGCCCCAGCATTTT.